A selection of T cell receptor beta chains follows, all from one sample in a study of blood T cell repertoires in COVID-19. Here immunoSEQ multiplex PCR was the method, and the copy in TCRdb shows in-frame clones only, minus some. The sample carries tens of thousands of clones, roughly 89% recorded once. Sequenced material: peripheral blood. Every receptor here comes from a man aged 45-60 years with acute or convalescent COVID-19. CDR3s include the opening cysteine and the closing phenylalanine or tryptophan. D genes are given only for firm matches. Clone size, where shown, is once, few, many, or a class for clones that have expanded.

.,16,TRBJ1-5,.,TRBV24-1,CATSDLRQGCNQPQHF,TGTGCCACCAGTGATTTGCGGCAGGGGTGCAATCAGCCCCAGCATTTT
.,11,TRBJ2-1,.,TRBV18,CASSPGLEQFF,TGTGCCAGCTCACCGGGGCTTGAGCAGTTCTTC
.,14,TRBJ1-3,.,TRBV2,CASSEQGWGNTIYF,TGTGCCAGCAGTGAACAGGGTTGGGGAAACACCATATATTTT
.,14,TRBJ1-5,.,TRBV7-2,CASSLKGVNQPQHF,TGTGCCAGCAGCTTAAAGGGGGTCAATCAGCCCCAGCATTTT
.,16,TRBJ2-7,.,TRBV18,CASSPPEGRGSYEQYF,TGTGCCAGCTCACCACCTGAAGGGAGAGGAAGTTACGAGCAGTACTTC
.,15,TRBJ1-1,TRBD1,TRBV2,CASKSLGQGNTEAFF,TGTGCCAGCAAGTCCTTGGGACAGGGGAACACTGAAGCTTTCTTT
once,16,TRBJ2-7,TRBD2,TRBV6-1,CASSGGTSGGGYEQYF,TGTGCCAGCAGTGGGGGAACTAGCGGGGGAGGCTACGAGCAGTACTTC
once,15,TRBJ1-2,.,TRBV5-4,CASSGAGGTNYGYTF,TGTGCCAGCAGCGGCGCAGGCGGGACCAACTATGGCTACACCTTC
.,12,TRBJ2-3,.,TRBV6-2/TRBV6-3,CASSPSTDTQYF,TGTGCCAGCAGTCCAAGCACAGATACGCAGTATTTT
.,14,TRBJ2-7,.,TRBV19,CASQVGGKSYEQYF,TGTGCCAGCCAGGTTGGGGGGAAATCCTACGAGCAGTACTTC
once,15,TRBJ1-6,.,TRBV6-1,CASSEASVRNSPLHF,TGTGCCAGCAGTGAAGCATCGGTGCGGAATTCACCCCTCCACTTT
.,15,TRBJ1-1,.,TRBV10-1,CASSETRTGNTEAFF,TGCGCCAGCAGTGAGACCAGGACGGGAAACACTGAAGCTTTCTTT
few,17,TRBJ1-6,.,TRBV4-3,CASSQEQANSYNSPLHF,TGCGCCAGCAGCCAAGAGCAGGCGAACTCCTATAATTCACCCCTCCACTTT
.,14,TRBJ1-3,TRBD1,TRBV11-3,CASEKTGAGNTIYF,TGTGCCAGCGAAAAGACAGGGGCTGGAAACACCATATATTTT
.,19,TRBJ2-6,TRBD2,TRBV27,CASSAQGIPRGGRANVLTF,TGTGCCAGCAGTGCTCAGGGGATCCCCCGGGGGGGAAGGGCCAACGTCCTGACTTTC
.,15,TRBJ2-1,.,TRBV7-8,CASSSTGLEANEQFF,TGTGCCAGCAGCTCGACGGGACTTGAAGCTAATGAGCAGTTCTTC
.,12,TRBJ1-5,.,TRBV27,CASSRTNQPQHF,TGTGCCAGCAGCAGGACAAATCAGCCCCAGCATTTT
.,15,TRBJ1-6,TRBD1,TRBV5-5,CASSLLGQTNSPLHF,TGTGCCAGCAGCTTGCTGGGACAGACTAATTCACCCCTCCACTTT
once,11,TRBJ2-1,TRBD1,TRBV3-1/TRBV3-2,CASSGQGGSFF,TGTGCCAGCAGCGGACAGGGGGGTTCGTTCTTC
few,15,TRBJ1-3,.,TRBV3-1/TRBV3-2,CASSQKTGTGNTIYF,TGTGCCAGCAGCCAAAAAACAGGGACTGGAAACACCATATATTTT
.,15,TRBJ2-3,.,TRBV6-5,CASSMAVQGTDTQYF,TGTGCCAGCAGTATGGCGGTGCAGGGAACAGATACGCAGTATTTT
.,13,TRBJ1-5,TRBD1,TRBV29-1,CSVGGQRNQPQHF,TGCAGCGTGGGGGGACAGCGCAATCAGCCCCAGCATTTT
.,14,TRBJ1-2,.,TRBV19,CASTRSGANYGYTF,TGTGCCAGTACCCGATCCGGAGCTAACTATGGCTACACCTTC
.,15,TRBJ1-4,.,TRBV19,CASSPRTHFGEKLFF,TGTGCCAGTAGTCCAAGGACTCACTTTGGAGAAAAACTGTTTTTT
.,16,TRBJ2-1,TRBD2,TRBV6-1,CASSASGGHAYNEQFF,TGTGCCAGCAGTGCTAGCGGGGGGCATGCTTACAATGAGCAGTTCTTC
.,15,TRBJ1-1,TRBD1,TRBV28,CASRWDRGRNTEAFF,TGTGCCAGCAGATGGGACAGGGGAAGGAACACTGAAGCTTTCTTT
.,18,TRBJ2-1,TRBD2,TRBV3-1/TRBV3-2,CASSYQTSGGHSYNEQFF,TGTGCCAGCAGCTACCAGACTAGCGGGGGGCACTCTTACAATGAGCAGTTCTTC
.,15,TRBJ2-7,.,TRBV9,CASSVGSSGLYEQYF,TGTGCCAGCAGCGTAGGAAGTAGCGGCCTCTACGAGCAGTACTTC
.,14,TRBJ1-2,.,TRBV7-2,CASSLAGVSGGYTF,TGTGCCAGCAGCTTAGCCGGGGTTTCGGGAGGCTACACCTTC
.,14,TRBJ2-5,TRBD1,TRBV2,CASTRTGGRETQYF,TGTGCCAGCACCCGAACAGGGGGCAGGGAGACCCAGTACTTC
.,14,TRBJ1-5,TRBD1,TRBV2,CASSRQGRNQPQHF,TGTGCCAGCAGTCGACAGGGCCGCAATCAGCCCCAGCATTTT
.,12,TRBJ2-7,.,TRBV5-1,CASSLDFYEQYF,TGCGCCAGCAGCTTGGACTTCTACGAGCAGTACTTC
.,15,TRBJ2-7,.,TRBV5-1,CASRPRQAGTYEQYF,TGCGCCAGCAGACCCAGACAGGCCGGAACCTACGAGCAGTACTTC
.,14,TRBJ2-2,TRBD1,TRBV6-2/TRBV6-3,CASSLRGQTGELFF,TGTGCCAGCAGTCTCAGGGGGCAAACCGGGGAGCTGTTTTTT
.,14,TRBJ2-2,TRBD1,TRBV29-1,CSVDSPDRAGELFF,TGCAGCGTTGATAGTCCGGACAGGGCAGGGGAGCTGTTTTTT
.,16,TRBJ2-3,TRBD2,TRBV15,CATSTIAGGPSDTQYF,TGTGCCACCAGCACTATAGCGGGAGGGCCATCAGATACGCAGTATTTT
.,16,TRBJ2-5,TRBD2,TRBV28,CASGDLSGSRIETQYF,TGTGCCAGCGGAGACCTTAGCGGGAGTAGGATAGAGACCCAGTACTTC
.,15,TRBJ2-7,TRBD1,TRBV7-9,CASSQGQGARYEQYF,TGTGCCAGCAGTCAAGGACAGGGGGCTCGCTACGAGCAGTACTTC
.,13,TRBJ2-5,.,TRBV6-5,CASSHQRRETQYF,TGTGCCAGCAGTCATCAGAGGCGAGAGACCCAGTACTTC
once,14,TRBJ2-2,.,TRBV19,CASKIQGNTGELFF,TGTGCCAGTAAAATACAGGGGAACACCGGGGAGCTGTTTTTT
.,11,TRBJ1-2,.,TRBV2,CASGASYGYTF,TGTGCCAGCGGGGCAAGTTATGGCTACACCTTC
.,15,TRBJ2-5,TRBD1,TRBV5-1,CASKRTGMVQETQYF,TGCGCCAGCAAAAGGACAGGAATGGTACAAGAGACCCAGTACTTC
.,15,TRBJ2-1,TRBD2,TRBV11-3,CASSLGPSGANEQFF,TGTGCCAGCAGCTTAGGGCCTAGCGGAGCTAATGAGCAGTTCTTC
.,12,TRBJ2-1,TRBD2,TRBV7-2,CASSELAIEQFF,TGTGCCAGCAGCGAACTAGCGATAGAGCAGTTCTTC
.,15,TRBJ2-1,TRBD1,TRBV11-2,CASSSTGGSYNEQFF,TGTGCCAGCAGCTCTACAGGGGGCTCTTACAATGAGCAGTTCTTC
.,13,TRBJ2-1,TRBD2,TRBV30,CAREGLAGNEQFF,TGTGCCCGAGAAGGGCTAGCGGGCAATGAGCAGTTCTTC
.,14,TRBJ1-6,TRBD1,TRBV30,CAWNYRGDNSPLHF,TGTGCCTGGAACTACAGGGGGGATAATTCACCCCTCCACTTT
.,13,TRBJ2-1,TRBD1,TRBV29-1,CSVRTGGHNEQFF,TGCAGCGTCCGGACAGGGGGCCACAATGAGCAGTTCTTC
few,15,TRBJ1-4,.,TRBV28,CASSFKGSGWEKLFF,TGTGCCAGCAGTTTTAAGGGGTCTGGGTGGGAAAAACTGTTTTTT
.,13,TRBJ1-1,.,TRBV6-5,CASRYEKNTEAFF,TGTGCCAGCAGATATGAGAAGAACACTGAAGCTTTCTTT
.,19,TRBJ2-5,TRBD2,TRBV7-8,CASSLEGGSLAGVSETQYF,TGTGCCAGCAGCTTAGAGGGTGGCAGTCTAGCGGGAGTCAGTGAGACCCAGTACTTC